This T cell receptor beta chain emerged from a study of blood T cell repertoires in COVID-19. For the study at large: From T cells, B-cell-depleted T cells, or PBMCs came the material, which was cDNA or gDNA.

Clinical history as reported by participants underpinned cohort assignment. Symptom resolution, clearance, or two negative PCRs marked the recovered donors of Cohort 3. CDR1 and CDR2 (germline): SNHLY, FYNNEI. The CDR3 contains 13 residues. V lost 4 bases, J lost 4 bases, and 8 bases lay in between. Original methodology: Scientists estimated how many nucleated cells there were by amplifying reference gene primers. TCRdb's copy holds only in-frame clones and misses some; the assay was immunoSEQ multiplex PCR. V and J calls and clone size are copied from that table; D and trimming were computed from the DNA. Seen here are 150,000 or so clones, around four fifths observed once, and the top ten hold approximately 6%.

The chain joins TRBV2 to TRBJ1-5; tentatively, D is TRBD1 (6 bases). The clonotype originates from a woman aged 50 to 60 who had recovered from COVID-19. Sequencing was done on a sample of PBMCs or T cells enriched from blood (not recorded which). CDR3 sequence (DNA): TGTGCCAGCAGTGGGCAGGGGAATCAGCCCCAGCATTTT. Translating gives CASSGQGNQPQHF.